The 29 T cell receptor beta chains in this list originate from one sample, sequenced in a study of patients and donors after allogeneic stem cell transplantation. TCRdb reanalysed the RT-PCR reads using MiXCR and keeps one entry per CDR3 protein. The sample carries some 9,800 distinct CDR3 sequences, about 6.2% recorded once. Material for sequencing was blood, either unsorted or a sorted T cell fraction (not recorded which). Receptor source: a human donor who was either an allogeneic HSCT recipient or a stem cell or donor lymphocyte infusion donor (not recorded which). It is not recorded whose cells these are; they may come from a transplant donor.

This clonotype was recorded a few times. This chain connects TRBV12-3 or TRBV12-4 to TRBJ2-1, with 8 bases fitting TRBD1. V lost 5 bases to trimming and J lost 13 bases; unmatched junction nucleotides: 7. The CDR3 is made up of 12 amino acids. CDR3 sequence (DNA): TGTGCCAGCAGTGTGTCAGGGGGCGATCAGTTCTTC. It encodes CASSVSGGDQFF.

This clonotype came up many times. CDR3 region: CASSPQETQYF. The DNA of the CDR3 is TGTGCCAGCAGCCCACAAGAGACCCAGTACTTC. This chain links TRBV7-2 with TRBJ2-5; D is undetermined. This CDR3 comprises 11 residues. Trimming left V 5 bases short and J 2 bases short, with 3 bases between. Germline values: CDR1 SGHTA, CDR2 FQGNSA.

This clonotype was detected ten times or more. The chain carries TRBV7-2 and TRBJ1-2; tentative D call: TRBD1 (5 bases). CDR3 length equals 12 residues. Trimming took off 10 bases at V and 2 bases at J, with 11 bases between the two ends. Germline assignment: CDR1 SGHTA and CDR2 FQGNSA. In DNA form, the CDR3 reads TGTGCCATCCTGGGACTCAACTATGGCTACACCTTC. Protein sequence: CAILGLNYGYTF. Supplemented by reference TRBV7-2 and TRBJ1-2, the full variable domain reads GAGVSQSPSNKVTEKGKDVELRCDPISGHTALYWYRQSLGQGLEFLIYFQGNSAPDKSGLPSDRFSAERTGGSVSTLTIQRTQQEDSAVYLCAILGLNYGYTFGSGTRLTVV.

The chain carries TRBV3-1 and TRBJ2-5; 7 nucleotides line up with TRBD1. Germline lookup yields CDR1 LGHDT and CDR2 YNNKEL (reference sequence). CDR3 length equals 12 residues. The V gene end was trimmed by 6 bases and the J gene end by 5 bases; junction bases not matched to a gene: 3. CDR3 protein: CASRTGWETQYF. CDR3 nucleotides: TGTGCCAGCAGGACAGGGTGGGAGACCCAGTACTTC.

Relative to its sample, this clonotype is medium-sized. This chain links TRBV7-9 with TRBJ1-1; D gene unclear. V lost 3 bases, J lost 1 base, and 9 bases lay in between. The CDR3 contains 14 residues. The germline V gene encodes CDR1 SEHNR and CDR2 FQNEAQ (reference sequence). CDR3 nucleotides: TGTGCCAGCAGCTTGATTCAGAAGAACACTGAAGCTTTCTTT. This sequence encodes CASSLIQKNTEAFF.

The table lists this clonotype with many counts. V usage is TRBV29-1 and J usage is TRBJ1-3; D gene ambiguous. The CDR3 is made up of 12 amino acids. Per the germline V gene, CDR1 is SQVTM and CDR2 is ANQGSEA. The V and J ends lost 4 bases and 2 bases respectively, with 6 bases between them. The CDR3 protein is CSVATTGNTIYF. Here the CDR3 DNA reads TGCAGCGTTGCGACAACTGGAAACACCATATATTTT.

This clonotype was observed many times. This chain links TRBV7-3 with TRBJ2-1; D possibly corresponds to TRBD2 (6 bases). Trimming removed 3 bases at V and 7 bases at J, with 10 bases between. Germline loops: CDR1 SGHTA, CDR2 FQGTGA. This CDR3 has 13 amino acids. As DNA, the CDR3 is TGTGCCAGCAGCTTTCCCGGACTAAATGAGCAGTTCTTC. Its translation: CASSFPGLNEQFF.

This clonotype was observed many times. The chain links TRBV4-1 to TRBJ2-7; the D call may be TRBD1 or TRBD2 (6 bases each). Per germline, CDR1 MGHRA and CDR2 YSYEKL. Trimming cost V 4 bases and J 4 bases, with 26 bases left between them. The CDR3 totals 18 residues. CDR3 loop: CASSLLSGAFSGRYEQYF. The CDR3 bases are TGCGCCAGCAGCCTCCTGTCGGGGGCCTTTTCCGGAAGGTACGAGCAGTACTTC.

This clonotype has a count of ten or more. CDR3 protein: CASSQGRGRVGTYEQYF. The CDR3, as DNA: TGTGCCAGCAGCCAAGGGAGGGGAAGGGTGGGGACCTACGAGCAGTACTTC. The rearrangement uses TRBV3-1 and TRBJ2-7, with TRBD2 as a possible D gene (6 bases). V was shortened by 1 base and J by 2 bases, with 18 bases between the two germline ends. The V gene's germline CDR1 is LGHDT and CDR2 YNNKEL (reference sequence). The CDR3 length is 17 residues.

The table lists this clonotype with a few counts. The gene calls are TRBV20-1 and TRBJ2-3, with 7 bases identical to TRBD1. The germline CDR1 and CDR2 sequences are DFQATT and SNEGSKA (reference sequence). The CDR3 spans 12 residues. The CDR3 reads CSGRGSSDTQYF. The CDR3 nucleotides are TGCAGCGGCAGGGGGAGTTCAGATACGCAGTATTTT.

Ten or more counts support this clonotype. The J gene is TRBJ2-1, the V gene TRBV5-1, with 11 bases lining up with TRBD2. CDR1 and CDR2 (germline): SGHRS, YFSETQ. The CDR3 consists of 16 residues. V lost 0 bases, J lost 8 bases, and 7 bases stayed unmatched. The CDR3: CASSLGTSGLVHEQFF. Here the CDR3 DNA reads TGCGCCAGCAGCTTGGGGACTAGCGGGTTAGTTCATGAGCAGTTCTTC.

Many counts were recorded for this clonotype. This chain uses TRBV3-2 with TRBJ2-5; no DNA check was done on the table's D call, TRBD1. TRBV3-2 is tagged as a pseudogene. This CDR3 is built from 14 residues. DNA of the CDR3: TGTGCCAGCGGGGCTAATGGTGGGGAAGAGACCCAGTACTTC. This sequence encodes CASGANGGEETQYF.

This clonotype was picked up many times. The V call is TRBV20-1, the J call TRBJ2-3; TRBD2 aligns across 7 bases. Trimming at V came to 3 bases and at J to 1 base, leaving 13 bases not matched to a gene. This CDR3 region has 17 residues. Per the germline V gene, CDR1 is DFQATT and CDR2 is SNEGSKA (reference sequence). The CDR3 protein is CSASGFEGGGRTDTQYF. The CDR3 DNA follows: TGCAGTGCTAGTGGGTTCGAAGGCGGGGGACGCACAGATACGCAGTATTTT.

The chain links TRBV7-2 to TRBJ2-5, with TRBD2 matching over 9 bases. Trimming took 1 base from V and 0 from J; bases not matched to a gene: 15. Germline-derived CDR1 and CDR2 are SGHTA and FQGNSA. The CDR3 contains 20 residues. CDR3 sequence (DNA): TGTGCCAGCAGCTTAGGATTAGTAGTGCGGGCTAGCGGGAACCAAGAGACCCAGTACTTC. Protein sequence: CASSLGLVVRASGNQETQYF.

About this clonotype: A much larger clone sits a single nucleotide away, making a read error possible. The rearrangement uses TRBV20-1 and TRBJ1-3; unclear D gene. This CDR3 contains 13 residues. Germline CDR1 reads DFQATT; CDR2 reads SNEGSKA (reference sequence). The CDR3 reads CSARDSSGITIYF. In DNA, the CDR3 is TGCAGTGCTAGGGACTCCTCTGGAATCACCATATATTTT.

This clonotype is classed as medium-sized (0.01 to 0.1%). The genes are TRBV25-1 and TRBJ1-1; D may be TRBD1 (5 bases). Germline CDR1 and CDR2: MGHDK and SYGVNS. V lost 7 bases, J lost 0 bases, and 21 bases lay in between. CDR3 length: 17 residues. The CDR3 spells CASILNRLRVLNTEAFF. CDR3 in DNA: TGTGCCAGCATCCTAAACCGACTCAGGGTCTTGAACACTGAAGCTTTCTTT.

This clonotype has a count of ten or more. The chain couples TRBV18 to TRBJ1-3; 7 positions match TRBD1. V was clipped by 10 bases and J by 2 bases; unmatched bases: 8. This CDR3 has 14 residues. Germline lookup yields CDR1 KGHSH and CDR2 LQKENI. The CDR3 region is CATFDQGAGNTIYF. In DNA form, the CDR3 reads TGTGCCACCTTCGATCAGGGGGCTGGAAACACCATATATTTT.

The CDR3 nucleotides are TGTGCCAGCAGCTTTAGGAGCCCCCTTGACGAGCAGTACTTC. Translated, it gives CASSFRSPLDEQYF. J is TRBJ2-7 and V is TRBV7-8; D is uncertain. Per germline, CDR1 SGHVS and CDR2 FQNEAQ. The CDR3 is 14 residues long. V gave up 3 bases and J gave up 5 bases, with 14 bases separating them. Based on the CDR3 plus reference TRBV7-8 and TRBJ2-7, the full variable domain is GAGVSQSPRYKVAKRGQDVALRCDPISGHVSLFWYQQALGQGPEFLTYFQNEAQLDKSGLPSDRFFAERPEGSVSTLKIQRTQQEDSAVYLCASSFRSPLDEQYFGPGTRLTVT.

V usage is TRBV6-2 or TRBV6-3 and J usage is TRBJ1-1; unclear D gene. The CDR3 sequence is 14 residues long. The V gene lost 5 bases and the J gene lost 4 bases, with 14 bases spanning the gap. Germline values: CDR1 MNHEY, CDR2 SVGEGT. The CDR3 loop is CASSRSGAGTEAFF. CDR3 sequence (DNA): TGTGCCAGCAGTCGTTCGGGCGCGGGCACTGAAGCTTTCTTT.

This clonotype was seen at least ten times. This rearrangement joins TRBV14 to TRBJ2-1; 11 bases fit TRBD2. CDR1 SGHDN and CDR2 FVKESK come from the germline V gene. With V trimmed by 0 bases and J by 9 bases, 4 bases remained unmatched. The CDR3 has 15 amino acids. The CDR3 loop reads CASSQDLAGGSEQFF. CDR3 coding DNA: TGTGCCAGCAGCCAAGATTTAGCGGGAGGGTCTGAGCAGTTCTTC.

This clonotype was recorded at least ten times. The chain employs TRBV6-5 and TRBJ2-7, with TRBD1 matching over 9 bases. The ends lost 5 bases at V and 4 bases at J; junction bases unmatched: 9. The CDR3 consists of 15 residues. Looked up from germline, CDR1 is MNHEY and CDR2 is SVGAGI. The CDR3 loop is CASSTPGQGKYEQYF. As DNA, the CDR3 is TGTGCCAGCAGTACACCGGGACAGGGAAAATACGAGCAGTACTTC.

This clonotype rates as medium-sized (0.01 to 0.1%). The CDR3 coding sequence is TGTGCCAGCAGCCCGAGGGACAGGGGGAACACTGAAGCTTTCTTT. It specifies CASSPRDRGNTEAFF. The chain is built from TRBV3-1 and TRBJ1-1; 10 positions agree with TRBD1. The ends lost 4 bases at V and 1 base at J; junction bases unmatched: 3. Germline CDR1 reads LGHDT; CDR2 reads YNNKEL (reference sequence). The CDR3 runs to 15 residues.

The sample holds many counts of this clonotype. The CDR3 region has the DNA TGTGCCAGCAGCTCCGTTCCTGACGGGGGAAACACCATATATTTT. Translating gives CASSSVPDGGNTIYF. The chain recombines TRBV7-6 with TRBJ1-3; D gene unclear. Germline V gives CDR1 SGHVS, CDR2 FNYEAQ. The CDR3 totals 15 residues. V lost 4 bases to trimming and J lost 4 bases, with 14 bases between them.

The chain is built from TRBV19 and TRBJ1-2; D may be TRBD1 (6 bases). From germline, CDR1 is LNHDA and CDR2 SQIVND (reference sequence). The CDR3 has 14 amino acids. V was shortened by 6 bases and J by 4 bases, with 15 bases between the two germline ends. The CDR3 DNA reads TGTGCCAGTAGAACGACAGGCAGGGGCTATGGCTACACCTTC. It encodes CASRTTGRGYGYTF.

This clonotype came up many times. J is TRBJ1-1 and V is TRBV7-6, with 11 bases fitting TRBD1. This CDR3 has 13 amino acids. J was trimmed by 11 bases and V by 5 bases; bases with no gene match: 7. Germline CDR1 SGHVS, CDR2 FNYEAQ. The CDR3 DNA reads TGTGCCAGCAGCACCAGGACAGGGGGCGACGCTTTCTTT. Residues: CASSTRTGGDAFF.

At least ten counts were recorded for this clonotype. The V call is TRBV25-1, the J call TRBJ1-5; a weak D match, TRBD1 (6 bases). Trimming removed 8 bases at V and 0 bases at J, with 11 bases between. The CDR3 sequence is 14 residues long. The germline gives CDR1 MGHDK, CDR2 SYGVNS. The CDR3 region has the DNA TGTGCCAGCTCGGGGGCAGGTAGCAATCAGCCCCAGCATTTT. Translated: CASSGAGSNQPQHF.

Ten or more counts support this clonotype. The genes are TRBV18 and TRBJ1-2; 9 bases are a match to TRBD1. CDR3 length: 14 amino acids. Germline-derived CDR1 and CDR2 are KGHSH and LQKENI. With V trimmed by 4 bases and J by 2 bases, 2 bases remained unmatched. CDR3 in DNA: TGTGCCAGCTCACTGGGACAGGGCAACTATGGCTACACCTTC. Translating it yields CASSLGQGNYGYTF.

The rearrangement uses TRBV5-5 and TRBJ2-5, with 9 bases fitting TRBD1. The germline V gene has CDR1 SGHKS and CDR2 YYEKEE (reference sequence). The CDR3 contains 15 residues. V shed 0 bases, J shed 4 bases, and the junction held 4 bases outside the gene matches. The CDR3 loop reads CASSLEDRGRETQYF. CDR3 sequence (DNA): TGTGCCAGCAGCTTGGAGGACAGGGGTCGAGAGACCCAGTACTTC.

V gene TRBV29-1 combines with J gene TRBJ2-3, with TRBD1 matching over 10 bases. CDR1 is SQVTM and CDR2 is ANQGSEA in the germline V gene. V lost 4 bases and J lost 3; bases outside the gene matches: 10. The CDR3 runs 16 residues. CDR3 protein: CSVGRGTGVGTDTQYF. DNA of the CDR3: TGCAGCGTTGGGCGTGGGACAGGGGTTGGAACAGATACGCAGTATTTT.